The clone carrying this T cell receptor (beta chain) was counted between two and nine times. The antigen remains undetermined. Germline lookup yields CDR1 SQVTM and CDR2 ANQGSEA. The CDR3 totals 11 residues. V was shortened by 3 bases and J by 6 bases, with 6 bases between the two germline ends. This sample is drawn from a study of blood T cells in healthy people across ages. Turning to the study itself: For every two T cells, template switching captured about one barcoded beta molecule. Notes on the study in general: Strong correlation existed between TCR beta diversity and naive T cell percentage.

Primed by a sample-barcoded 5' primer and a J-beta primer mix, a second PCR proceeded for 7 to 11 cycles. Template switching added a 12-random-nucleotide identifier to every cDNA molecule. TCRdb re-called the 5' RACE reads with MiXCR, one entry per CDR3 protein. The data hold roughly 1.4 million distinct CDR3 sequences, with around 55% observed a single time. The sequenced sample consisted of blood. This sequence was found in a man aged 18 to 29 in good health. V gene TRBV29-1 combines with J gene TRBJ2-1; D call uncertain. The CDR3, as DNA: TGCAGCGTTGAGGGCAGCAATGAGCAGTTCTTC. This translates into CSVEGSNEQFF.